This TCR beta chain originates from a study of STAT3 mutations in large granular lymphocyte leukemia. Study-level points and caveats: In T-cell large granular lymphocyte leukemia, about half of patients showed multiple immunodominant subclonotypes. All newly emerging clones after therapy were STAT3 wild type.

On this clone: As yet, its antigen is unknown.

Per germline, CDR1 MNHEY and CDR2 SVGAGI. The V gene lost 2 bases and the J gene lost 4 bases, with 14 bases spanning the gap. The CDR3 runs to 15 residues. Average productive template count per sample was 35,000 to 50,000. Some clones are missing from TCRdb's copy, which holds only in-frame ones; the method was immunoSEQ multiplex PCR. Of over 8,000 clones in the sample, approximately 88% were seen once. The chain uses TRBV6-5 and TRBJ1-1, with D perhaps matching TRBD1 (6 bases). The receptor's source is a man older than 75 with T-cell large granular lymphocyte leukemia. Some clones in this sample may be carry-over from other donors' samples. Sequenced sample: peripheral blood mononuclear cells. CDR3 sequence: CASSYAQQGGTEAFF. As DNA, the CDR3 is TGTGCCAGCAGTTACGCCCAACAGGGAGGCACTGAAGCTTTCTTT.